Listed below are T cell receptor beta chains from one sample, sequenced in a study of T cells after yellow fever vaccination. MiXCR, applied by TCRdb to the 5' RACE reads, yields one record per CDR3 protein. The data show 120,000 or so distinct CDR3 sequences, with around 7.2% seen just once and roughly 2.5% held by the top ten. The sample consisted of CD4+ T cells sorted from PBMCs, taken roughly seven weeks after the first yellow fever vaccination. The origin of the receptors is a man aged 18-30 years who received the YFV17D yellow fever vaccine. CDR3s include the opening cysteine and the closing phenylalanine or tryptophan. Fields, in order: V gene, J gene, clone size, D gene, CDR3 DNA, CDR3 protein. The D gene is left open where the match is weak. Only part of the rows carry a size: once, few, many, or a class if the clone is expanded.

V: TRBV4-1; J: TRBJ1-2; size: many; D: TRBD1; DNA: TGCGCCAGCAGCCCTCGCGGGGCGCAGGGGGAGTCGTATGGCTACACCTTC; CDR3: CASSPRGAQGESYGYTF
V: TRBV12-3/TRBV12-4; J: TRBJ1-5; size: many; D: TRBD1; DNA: TGTGCCAGCAGGCAGGGGGGGGGCAATCAGCCCCAGCATTTT; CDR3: CASRQGGGNQPQHF
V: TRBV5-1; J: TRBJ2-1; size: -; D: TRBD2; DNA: TGCGCCAGCAGCCTCGGACTAGCGGGGGGCAATGAGAAGTTCTTC; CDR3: CASSLGLAGGNEKFF
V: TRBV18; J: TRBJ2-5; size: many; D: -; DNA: TGTGCCAGCTCACCACAGCAAGAGACCCAGTACTTC; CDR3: CASSPQQETQYF
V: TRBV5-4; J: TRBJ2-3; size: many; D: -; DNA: TGTGCCAGCAGCTTCCTCGGGCCGGCAGATACGCAGTATTTT; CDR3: CASSFLGPADTQYF
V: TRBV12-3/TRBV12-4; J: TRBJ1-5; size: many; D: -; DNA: TGTGCCAGCAGGGGGGGGGCCGTTGGAGGGCCCCAGCATTTT; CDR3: CASRGGAVGGPQHF
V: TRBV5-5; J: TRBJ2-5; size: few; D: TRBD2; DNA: TGTGCCAGCACCAGAAGGGGGACTAGCGGTAGGCAAGAGACCCAGTACTTC; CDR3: CASTRRGTSGRQETQYF
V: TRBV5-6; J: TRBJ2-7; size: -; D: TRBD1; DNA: TGTGCCAGCAGCTTGGACAGGGGGCTCTACGAGCAGTACTTC; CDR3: CASSLDRGLYEQYF
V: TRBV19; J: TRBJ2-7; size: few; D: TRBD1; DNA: TGTGCCAGTAGTATCTTAGGGACAGGGACGCAATACTACGAGCAGTACTTC; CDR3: CASSILGTGTQYYEQYF
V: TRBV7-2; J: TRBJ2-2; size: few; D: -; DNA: TGTGCCAGCAGCCCATCGTACGCCACCGGGGAGCTGTTTTTT; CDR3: CASSPSYATGELFF
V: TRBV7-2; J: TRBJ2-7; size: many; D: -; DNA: TGTGCCAGCAGCTCGGACAGACACGAGCAGTACTTC; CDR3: CASSSDRHEQYF
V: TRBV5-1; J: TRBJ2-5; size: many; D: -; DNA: TGCGCCAGCAGCTTGGTAGCATTATCGCAAGAGACCCAGTACTTC; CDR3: CASSLVALSQETQYF
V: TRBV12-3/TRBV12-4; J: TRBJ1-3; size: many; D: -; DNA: TGTGCCAGCAGTTTCTCATTAGCTATTTTTTCTGGAAACACCATATATTTT; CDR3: CASSFSLAIFSGNTIYF
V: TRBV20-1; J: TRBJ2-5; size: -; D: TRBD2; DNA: TGCAGTGCTCGGGGGGGGCGGCAAGAGACCCAGTACTTC; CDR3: CSARGGRQETQYF
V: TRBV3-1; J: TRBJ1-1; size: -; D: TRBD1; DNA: TGTGCCAGCACCCATCCAGGGGGCGTAAGGACTGAAGCTTTCTTT; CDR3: CASTHPGGVRTEAFF
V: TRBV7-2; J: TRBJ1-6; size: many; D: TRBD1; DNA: TGTGCCAGCAGCAAAGACAGGGGTTTTTCACCCCTCCACTTT; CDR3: CASSKDRGFSPLHF
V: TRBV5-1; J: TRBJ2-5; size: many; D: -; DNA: TGCGCCAGCAGCTTGGGGACAGGCCAAGGAGCGGGGACCCAGTACTTC; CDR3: CASSLGTGQGAGTQYF
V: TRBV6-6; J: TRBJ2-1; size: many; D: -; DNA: TGTGCCAGCAGTCCTGAGGAGGGGGTTGAGCAGTTCTTC; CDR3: CASSPEEGVEQFF
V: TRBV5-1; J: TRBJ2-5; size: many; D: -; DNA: TGCGCCAGCAGCTTTGGGGTTACCGGGACCCAGTACTTC; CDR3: CASSFGVTGTQYF
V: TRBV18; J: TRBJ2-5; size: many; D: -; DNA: TGTGCCAGCTCACGAGGCCAACCGGGCGTCGGAGAGACCCAGTACTTC; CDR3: CASSRGQPGVGETQYF
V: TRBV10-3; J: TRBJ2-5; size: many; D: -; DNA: TGTGCCATCAGTGAGAGGGAAGGGGGGGCAGAGACCCAGTACTTC; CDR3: CAISEREGGAETQYF
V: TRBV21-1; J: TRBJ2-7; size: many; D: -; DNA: TGTGCCAGCAAACCGGGGACGACTCCCTACGAGCAGTACTTC; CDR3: CASKPGTTPYEQYF
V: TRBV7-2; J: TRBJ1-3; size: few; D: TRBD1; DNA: TGTGCCAGCAGCTCCCGACAGGGAGCGAGCTCTGGAAACACCATATATTTT; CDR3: CASSSRQGASSGNTIYF
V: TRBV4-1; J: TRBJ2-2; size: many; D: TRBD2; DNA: TGCGCCAGCAGCCTCGGACTAGCGGGGGGGCCAGGGACCGGGGAGCTGTTTTTT; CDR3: CASSLGLAGGPGTGELFF
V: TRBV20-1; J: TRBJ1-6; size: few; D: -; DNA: TGCAGTGCCAAGCCTTGGGCAGGCTATAATTCACCCCTCCACTTT; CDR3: CSAKPWAGYNSPLHF
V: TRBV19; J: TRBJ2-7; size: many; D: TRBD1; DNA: TGTGCCAGTAGTATCCGGGACAGGGAGGAGCAGTACTTC; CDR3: CASSIRDREEQYF
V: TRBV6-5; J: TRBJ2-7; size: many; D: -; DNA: TGTGCCAGCAGTTACCCCCAGGGGGGCCCCTACGAGCAGTACTTC; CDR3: CASSYPQGGPYEQYF
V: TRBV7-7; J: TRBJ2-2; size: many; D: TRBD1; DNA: TGTGCCAGCAGCCGGACAGGGGGCACCGGGGAGCTGTTTTTT; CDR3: CASSRTGGTGELFF
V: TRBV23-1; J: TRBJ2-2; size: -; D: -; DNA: TGCGCCAGCGGCAGGGTCCCCGGGGAGCTGTTTTTT; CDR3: CASGRVPGELFF
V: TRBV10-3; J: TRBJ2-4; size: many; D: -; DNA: TGTGCCATCAGTGAGGAAGGAGCCCGGAGGGACATTCAGTACTTC; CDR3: CAISEEGARRDIQYF
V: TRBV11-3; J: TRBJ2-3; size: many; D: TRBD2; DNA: TGTGCCAGCAGCTTAGATCTAGCGGGCGCAGATACGCAGTATTTT; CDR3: CASSLDLAGADTQYF
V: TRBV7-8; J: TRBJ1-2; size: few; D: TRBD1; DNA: TGTGCCAGCAGCGTGGCCGGGACAGCTAACTATGGCTACACCTTC; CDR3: CASSVAGTANYGYTF
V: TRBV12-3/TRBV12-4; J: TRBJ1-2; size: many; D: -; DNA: TGTGCCAGCAAGAGGGATCTCCACTATGGCTACACCTTC; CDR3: CASKRDLHYGYTF
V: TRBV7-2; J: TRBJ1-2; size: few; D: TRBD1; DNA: TGTGCCAGCAGCTTAGACAGGGGCGCCGGCTATGGCTACACCTTC; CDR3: CASSLDRGAGYGYTF